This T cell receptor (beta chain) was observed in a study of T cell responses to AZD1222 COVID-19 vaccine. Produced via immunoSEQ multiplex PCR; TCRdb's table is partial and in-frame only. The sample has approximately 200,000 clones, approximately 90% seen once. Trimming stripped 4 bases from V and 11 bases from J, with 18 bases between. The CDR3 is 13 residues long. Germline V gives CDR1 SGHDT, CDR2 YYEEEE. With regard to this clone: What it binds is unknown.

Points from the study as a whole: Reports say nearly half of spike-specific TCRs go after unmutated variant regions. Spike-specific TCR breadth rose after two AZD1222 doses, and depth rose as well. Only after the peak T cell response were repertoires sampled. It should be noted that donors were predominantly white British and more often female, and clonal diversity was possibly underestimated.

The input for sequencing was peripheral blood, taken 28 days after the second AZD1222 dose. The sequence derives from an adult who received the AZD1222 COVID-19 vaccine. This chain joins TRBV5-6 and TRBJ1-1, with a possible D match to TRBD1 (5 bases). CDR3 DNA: TGTGCCAGCAGCCCGCCGGGGCGGCTGCGCGCTTTCTTT. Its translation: CASSPPGRLRAFF.